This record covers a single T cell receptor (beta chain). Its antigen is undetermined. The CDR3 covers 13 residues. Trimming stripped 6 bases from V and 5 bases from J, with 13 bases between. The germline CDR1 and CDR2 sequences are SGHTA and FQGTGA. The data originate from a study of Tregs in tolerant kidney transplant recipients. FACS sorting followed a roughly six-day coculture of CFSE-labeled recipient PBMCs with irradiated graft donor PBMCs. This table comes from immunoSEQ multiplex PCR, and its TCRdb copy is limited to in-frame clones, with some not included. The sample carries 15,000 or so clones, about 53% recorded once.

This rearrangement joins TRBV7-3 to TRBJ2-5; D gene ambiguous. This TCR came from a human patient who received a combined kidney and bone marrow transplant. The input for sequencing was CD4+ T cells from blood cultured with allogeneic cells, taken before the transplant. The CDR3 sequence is CASSQIPGETQYF. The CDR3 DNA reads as TGTGCCAGCAGTCAAATTCCCGGGGAGACCCAGTACTTC.